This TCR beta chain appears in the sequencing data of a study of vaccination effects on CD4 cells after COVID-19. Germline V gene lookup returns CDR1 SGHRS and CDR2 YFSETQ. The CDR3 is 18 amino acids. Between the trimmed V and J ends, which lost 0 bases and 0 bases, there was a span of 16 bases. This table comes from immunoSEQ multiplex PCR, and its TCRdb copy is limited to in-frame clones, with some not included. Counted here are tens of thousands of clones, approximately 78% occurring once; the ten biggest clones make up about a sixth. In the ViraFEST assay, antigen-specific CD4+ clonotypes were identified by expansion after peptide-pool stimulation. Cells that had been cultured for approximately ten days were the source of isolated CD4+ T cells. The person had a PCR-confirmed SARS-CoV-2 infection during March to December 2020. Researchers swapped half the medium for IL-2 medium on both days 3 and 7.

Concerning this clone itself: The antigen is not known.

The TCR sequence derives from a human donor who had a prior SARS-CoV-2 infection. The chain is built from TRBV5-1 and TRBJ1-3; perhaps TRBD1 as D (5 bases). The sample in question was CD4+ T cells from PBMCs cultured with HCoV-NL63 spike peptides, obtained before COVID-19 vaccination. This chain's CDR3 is CASSLAEQGYSSGNTIYF. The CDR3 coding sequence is TGCGCCAGCAGCTTGGCCGAGCAGGGCTATAGCTCTGGAAACACCATATATTTT.